The sequence of this TCR beta chain was determined in a study of cytomegalovirus exposure and HLA in healthy donors. Study-level findings and limits: The study listed 164 cytomegalovirus-associated TCR beta chains. Per published reports, the classifier diagnosed cytomegalovirus status with high specificity and sensitivity.

The germline V gene has CDR1 MGHRA and CDR2 YSYEKL. CDR3 size: 15 residues. V lost 0 bases to trimming and J lost 3 bases, with 10 bases between them. On this clone: Its antigen is not identified.

Sequencing used immunoSEQ multiplex PCR; TCRdb keeps in-frame clones, though not all of them. The table lists approximately 170,000 clones, around 85% of them singletons. The approximately 120-subject validation cohort, separate from the approximately 660-subject first cohort, included the donors. This TCR was sampled from a man between 18 and 35 years old in good health and CMV-seropositive. Sequencing was carried out using PBMCs. The rearrangement uses TRBV4-1 and TRBJ2-3; a possible D gene is TRBD1 (5 bases). The CDR3 DNA sequence: TGCGCCAGCAGCCAAGAAGACAGCCCGACAGATACGCAGTATTTT. It yields the protein CASSQEDSPTDTQYF.